This T cell receptor beta chain comes out of a study of T cell repertoires in aging, cancer and after chemotherapy. Findings of the study overall: Immunological memory after chemotherapy cannot be judged from the repertoire data.

Rearranged V-D-J TRB sequences were amplified with a mixed TRB-A/B primer pool. TCRdb itself ran the multiplex PCR reads through MiXCR, one entry per CDR3 protein. Found here are about 9,200 distinct CDR3 sequences, around 34% of them singletons; the top ten hold approximately 14%. TCR beta rearrangements were amplified from peripheral blood genomic DNA. This CDR3 has 15 amino acids. V lost 5 bases, J lost 5 bases, and 18 bases lay in between. Germline V gene data show CDR1 as MNHEY and CDR2 as SVGAGI. This clonotype has more than one count but fewer than ten. Antigen: not known. The chain joins TRBV6-5 to TRBJ1-1; a possible D gene is TRBD1 (6 bases). The sequenced sample was blood. The sequence was collected from a human donor in good health. The donor label of this sample is uncertain. CDR3 DNA sequence: TGTGCCAGCAGTCCGGGTCTCACAGGGCAGACTGAAGCTTTCTTT. Translating gives CASSPGLTGQTEAFF.